This TCR beta chain was obtained from a study of blood T cell repertoires in COVID-19. Study-level background: Both acute and convalescent COVID-19 samples were obtained from the United States, Italy and Spain.

Clones were read by immunoSEQ multiplex PCR, and TCRdb kept only the in-frame ones, dropping some. The repertoire holds fewer than 200,000 clones, with less than 85% as singletons. This sequence was found in a woman aged 55-69 years with acute COVID-19. The sequenced sample consisted of PBMCs or T cells enriched from blood (not recorded which).

The CDR3 here is CASSYSGGPRNGYTF. As DNA, the CDR3 is TGTGCCAGCAGTTACTCGGGGGGTCCGAGGAATGGCTACACCTTC. V usage is TRBV6-2 or TRBV6-3 and J usage is TRBJ1-2, with D perhaps matching TRBD1 (5 bases). This CDR3 is built from 15 residues. Trimming removed 0 bases at V and 6 bases at J, with 14 bases between. CDR1 and CDR2 from the germline V gene are MNHEY and SVGEGT.